The entry below gives a single T cell receptor (beta chain) sequence along with its context. In the authors' workflow: By means of reference gene primer amplification, nucleated cell counts were estimated. The protocol was immunoSEQ multiplex PCR, while the TCRdb copy is restricted to in-frame clones and leaves out a portion. V and J calls and clone size are copied from that table; D and trimming were computed from the DNA. The table records 230,000 or so clones, roughly 89% of them present only once. These data belong to a study of blood T cell repertoires in COVID-19. Study-wide background: Samples representing acute and convalescent COVID-19 were sourced from the United States, Italy and Spain. The analysed material was cDNA or gDNA that came from T cells, B-cell-depleted T cells, or PBMCs.

The sequencing input was peripheral blood. The receptor comes from a woman aged 35 to 49 who had recovered from COVID-19.

CDR3 in amino acids: CAWAGTANTEAFF. The CDR3 DNA reads TGTGCCTGGGCAGGGACAGCGAACACTGAAGCTTTCTTT. The J gene is TRBJ1-1, the V gene TRBV30; 7 bases line up with TRBD1. Per germline, CDR1 GTSNPN and CDR2 SVGIG (reference sequence). Trimming at V came to 5 bases and at J to 1 base, leaving 4 bases not matched to a gene. The length of the CDR3 is 13 residues.